This entry describes one T cell receptor (beta chain). The data were produced by immunoSEQ multiplex PCR, yet TCRdb's version contains in-frame clones alone and is incomplete. The table includes hundreds of thousands of clones, 75% to 85% detected once. The J segment lost 2 bases and the V segment lost 3 bases, leaving 7 bases of the junction unmatched. The germline V gene encodes CDR1 SGHRS and CDR2 YFSETQ. The CDR3 spans 15 residues. The data belong to a study of blood T cell repertoires in COVID-19. The wider study: The analysed material was cDNA or gDNA that came from T cells, B-cell-depleted T cells, or PBMCs.

The sequence was collected from a man aged 30 to 45 with acute COVID-19. The rearrangement uses TRBV5-1 and TRBJ1-2; 7 bases align to TRBD1. The sequencing sample was made of PBMCs or T cells enriched from blood (not recorded which). The CDR3 spells CASSWGTRGNYGYTF. CDR3 nucleotide sequence: TGCGCCAGCAGCTGGGGCACCAGGGGGAACTATGGCTACACCTTC.